Following are 21 T cell receptor beta chains from one sample sequenced in a study of early T cells in non-severe SARS-CoV-2 infection. TCRdb processed the 5' RACE reads anew with MiXCR; each CDR3 protein has one entry. Among around 64,000 distinct CDR3 sequences listed, about 10% were seen once. The sample was whole blood, taken at baseline. Source of these receptors: an adult who was a healthcare worker with PCR-confirmed SARS-CoV-2 infection or an uninfected control (not recorded which).

This clonotype was detected ten times or more. The V gene is TRBV5-1, the J gene TRBJ2-5; D is perhaps TRBD1 (5 bases). The CDR3 totals 13 residues. Germline CDR1 and CDR2: SGHRS and YFSETQ. The ends were cut back, 3 bases at V and 4 bases at J, with 10 bases in the middle. In nucleotides, the CDR3 is TGCGCCAGCAGCTCCGAAAGGGGAGAGACCCAGTACTTC. Translation gives CASSSERGETQYF.

This clonotype was counted a few times. The rearrangement joins TRBV9 to TRBJ2-7, with a tentative D call TRBD1 (5 bases). V dropped 0 bases and J dropped 2 bases, with 9 bases sitting between them. CDR1 is SGDLS and CDR2 is YYNGEE in the germline V gene. The CDR3 is made up of 14 amino acids. The CDR3 is CASSVDTGPYEQYF. In DNA, the CDR3 is TGTGCCAGCAGCGTAGACACAGGCCCCTACGAGCAGTACTTC.

The sample holds many counts of this clonotype. The genes are TRBV15 and TRBJ1-2; TRBD1 matches 7 bases. From germline, CDR1 is LNHNV and CDR2 YYDKDF (reference sequence). CDR3 size: 14 residues. With 6 bases clipped from V and 5 bases from J, the junction kept 9 bases outside the gene matches. The CDR3 spells CATRGGGDPYGYTF. CDR3 nucleotides: TGTGCCACCAGAGGAGGGGGCGACCCTTATGGCTACACCTTC.

This clonotype showed up just a few times. This rearrangement joins TRBV11-3 to TRBJ2-1; D remains ambiguous. The germline V and J ends were trimmed by 2 bases and 10 bases, with 18 bases remaining between them. From germline, CDR1 is SGHNT and CDR2 YENEEA. The CDR3 extends over 15 amino acids. CDR3 bases: TGTGCCAGCAGCTTATCCGACAATGTGGGCAGCGAGCAGTTCTTC. Its protein product is CASSLSDNVGSEQFF.

This sequence joins TRBV5-6 and TRBJ1-5; D is ambiguous. Trimming took 0 bases from V and 6 from J, leaving 13 bases between them. Germline CDR1 SGHDT, CDR2 YYEEEE. CDR3 length: 15 amino acids. CDR3 amino acids: CASSLAQSGGQPQHF. DNA for the CDR3: TGTGCCAGCAGCTTGGCCCAATCCGGAGGTCAGCCCCAGCATTTT.

The CDR3 DNA follows: TGTGCCAGCAGCCAAGACCGACTTTTCACCTCACCCCTCCACTTT. This gives the protein CASSQDRLFTSPLHF. V gene TRBV3-1 combines with J gene TRBJ1-6; D not resolved. The CDR3 is 15 amino acids. Trimming removed 0 bases at V and 10 bases at J, with 13 bases between. Germline V gene data show CDR1 as LGHDT and CDR2 as YNNKEL (reference sequence).

The sample holds a few counts of this clonotype. The J gene is TRBJ2-1, the V gene TRBV20-1; 15 nucleotides align to TRBD2. In germline, CDR1 is DFQATT, CDR2 SNEGSKA (reference sequence). The V segment lost 4 bases and the J segment 7 bases; nucleotides outside the gene matches: 5. This CDR3 contains 15 residues. CDR3 nucleotides: TGCAGTGCTATTCGGACTAGCGGGAGGGGAAATGAGCAGTTCTTC. Its translation is CSAIRTSGRGNEQFF.

This clonotype was counted at least ten times. The V gene is TRBV12-3 or TRBV12-4, the J gene TRBJ2-7, with unresolved D. V was trimmed by 3 bases and J by 0 bases, leaving 15 bases between them. The CDR3 has 16 amino acids. CDR3 residues: CASSFLQIDLSYEQYF. In DNA, the CDR3 is TGTGCCAGCAGTTTTCTACAGATTGACCTCTCCTACGAGCAGTACTTC.

This sequence joins TRBV7-3 and TRBJ2-1; 8 bases line up with TRBD1. The V gene's germline CDR1 is SGHTA and CDR2 FQGTGA. J was trimmed by 11 bases and V by 3 bases; bases with no gene match: 15. CDR3 length equals 16 residues. In nucleotides, the CDR3 is TGTGCCAGCAGCTTGCAAGCCGGGACAGGAGCCGCCAAGCAGTTCTTC. This sequence encodes CASSLQAGTGAAKQFF. Together with reference TRBV7-3 and TRBJ2-1, the CDR3 gives the full variable domain: GAGVSQTPSNKVTEKGKYVELRCDPISGHTALYWYRQSLGQGPEFLIYFQGTGAADDSGLPNDRFFAVRPEGSVSTLKIQRTERGDSAVYLCASSLQAGTGAAKQFFGPGTRLTVL.

V gene TRBV28 combines with J gene TRBJ2-1; 9 nucleotides match TRBD1. Germline assignment: CDR1 MDHEN and CDR2 SYDVKM. The CDR3 contains 16 residues. The V segment lost 6 bases and the J segment 5 bases; nucleotides outside the gene matches: 11. The CDR3 reads CASRPRGQGGDNEQFF. The DNA of the CDR3 is TGTGCCAGCAGGCCACGGGGACAGGGTGGGGACAATGAGCAGTTCTTC. Combining the CDR3 with reference TRBV28 and TRBJ2-1 gives the whole variable domain DVKVTQSSRYLVKRTGEKVFLECVQDMDHENMFWYRQDPGLGLRLIYFSYDVKMKEKGDIPEGYSVSREKKERFSLILESASTNQTSMYLCASRPRGQGGDNEQFFGPGTRLTVL.

This clonotype showed up just a few times. The chain employs TRBV25-1 and TRBJ1-5; no definite D call. Per the germline V gene, CDR1 is MGHDK and CDR2 is SYGVNS. This CDR3 spans 13 amino acids. V lost 6 bases to trimming and J lost 0 bases, with 6 bases between them. As DNA, the CDR3 is TGTGCCAGCAGGAGGGATAGCAATCAGCCCCAGCATTTT. Encoded protein: CASRRDSNQPQHF.

Notes on this clonotype: A much larger clonotype is one base distant, so this may be a read error. The CDR3 loop reads CASSHFQRTEAFF. CDR3 sequence (DNA): TGTGCCAGCAGCCACTTCCAGAGGACTGAAGCTTTCTTT. The gene calls are TRBV3-1 and TRBJ1-1; D uncertain. The CDR3 has 13 residues. Looked up from germline, CDR1 is LGHDT and CDR2 is YNNKEL (reference sequence). Trimming removed 3 bases from V and 5 bases from J, with 10 bases in between.

This clonotype was detected ten times or more. The chain couples TRBV6-2 or TRBV6-3 to TRBJ1-2; TRBD1 aligns across 7 bases. Germline V gene data show CDR1 as MNHEY and CDR2 as SVGEGT. J was trimmed by 4 bases and V by 6 bases; bases with no gene match: 14. The CDR3 consists of 16 residues. The CDR3 sequence: CASSPGTAGVSYGYTF. The CDR3 DNA follows: TGTGCCAGCAGCCCGGGGACAGCGGGAGTAAGCTATGGCTACACCTTC.

The table lists this clonotype with a few counts. The rearrangement joins TRBV6-5 to TRBJ2-7; 8 bases agree with TRBD2. The CDR3 sequence is 15 residues long. Germline lookup yields CDR1 MNHEY and CDR2 SVGAGI. V shed 5 bases and J 2 bases; nucleotides not matched to a gene: 8. Here the CDR3 DNA reads TGTGCCAGCAGTCCCACCGGGGGGGGACCCTACGAGCAGTACTTC. Protein product: CASSPTGGGPYEQYF.

This clonotype was detected ten times or more. This chain joins TRBV30 and TRBJ1-5, with 7 bases that match TRBD1. V dropped 0 bases and J dropped 2; count of bases not matched to a gene: 4. The CDR3 spans 15 residues. Per the germline V gene, CDR1 is GTSNPN and CDR2 is SVGIG (reference sequence). The CDR3 DNA reads TGTGCCTGGAGTGTTGCCGGGACAGGCAATCAGCCCCAGCATTTT. Amino acids: CAWSVAGTGNQPQHF.

The chain is built from TRBV5-1 and TRBJ2-3; weak D call: TRBD1 (6 bases). The CDR3 has 15 residues. Trimming pared 4 bases from V and 2 bases from J, leaving 14 bases between. Germline CDR1 SGHRS, CDR2 YFSETQ. The CDR3 reads CASSRTAMHTDTQYF. The CDR3 DNA follows: TGCGCCAGCAGCCGGACAGCCATGCACACAGATACGCAGTATTTT.

This clonotype was recorded at least ten times. The genes are TRBV19 and TRBJ1-5; TRBD1 might be the D (6 bases). The CDR3 loop spans 15 amino acids. The germline V gene encodes CDR1 LNHDA and CDR2 SQIVND (reference sequence). Trimming took off 1 base at V and 4 bases at J, with 11 bases between the two ends. The DNA for the CDR3 is TGTGCCAGTAGTATAGTCGAAGACAGGAATCAGCCCCAGCATTTT. It codes for CASSIVEDRNQPQHF.

The CDR3 DNA is TGTGCCAGCAGCAGCGGGGGGGCAGCCAAAAACATTCAGTACTTC. The encoded protein is CASSSGGAAKNIQYF. The J gene is TRBJ2-4, the V gene TRBV27; 10 positions match TRBD2. CDR3 length: 15 amino acids. V trimming: 6 bases; J trimming: 0 bases; junction bases outside the gene matches: 2. CDR1 and CDR2 (germline): MNHEY, SMNVEV (reference sequence).

The genes are TRBV28 and TRBJ2-1, with D perhaps matching TRBD2 (7 bases). The CDR3 totals 14 residues. Trimming cost V 5 bases and J 8 bases, with 16 bases left between them. Germline V gene lookup returns CDR1 MDHEN and CDR2 SYDVKM. CDR3 sequence: CASSRGQGRDEQFF. The CDR3 coding sequence is TGTGCCAGCAGTAGAGGTCAGGGGAGGGATGAGCAGTTCTTC.

This clonotype appeared a few times. The chain links TRBV11-3 to TRBJ2-2; D remains unclear. Germline lookup yields CDR1 SGHNT and CDR2 YENEEA. The CDR3 loop spans 12 amino acids. V lost 7 bases and J 1 base, leaving 4 bases between the germline ends. The CDR3 loop reads CASKGNTGELFF. The CDR3 DNA sequence: TGTGCCAGCAAGGGGAACACCGGGGAGCTGTTTTTT.

The V call is TRBV11-2, the J call TRBJ2-7, with D unclear. The V end was cut by 1 base, the J end by 1 base, with 8 bases between. Germline CDR1 is SGHAT and CDR2 is FQNNGV. The CDR3 sequence is 14 residues long. CDR3 DNA: TGTGCCAGCAGCTTAGGCCCGACGTCCTACGAGCAGTACTTC. It encodes CASSLGPTSYEQYF.